The 15 T cell receptor beta chains below all came from one sample that was sequenced in a study of cytomegalovirus exposure and HLA in healthy donors. Primers for the PCR totalled 60 Vbeta and 13 Jbeta. The table came from immunoSEQ multiplex PCR; TCRdb's copy has only in-frame clones and leaves some out. The table has roughly 140,000 clones, over 65% seen once. What was sequenced was PBMCs. These receptor sequences come from a woman aged 25 to 39 in good health and CMV-seronegative.

This clone showed up just a few times. One junction end disagrees with the germline gene, perhaps due to a read error. The rearrangement links TRBV6-5 to TRBJ2-7, with D maybe TRBD2 (5 bases). There are 11 residues in the CDR3. Per the germline V gene, CDR1 is MNHEY and CDR2 is SVGAGI. The CDR3 sequence: CASSSSGARFF. The DNA of the CDR3 is TGTGCCAGCAGTTCAAGCGGTGCCCGTTTTTTC.

Comment on this clone: The same CDR3 is also encoded by other DNA sequences in this sample. This chain links TRBV7-9 with TRBJ1-5, with D perhaps matching TRBD1 (5 bases). This CDR3 is built from 12 residues. With 5 bases removed from V and 5 bases from J, the gap between germline ends came to 7 bases. Germline V gene sequence: CDR1 SEHNR, CDR2 FQNEAQ (reference sequence). For the CDR3, the DNA is TGTGCCAGCAGCAGGGGCGATCAGCCCCAGCATTTT. Its translation is CASSRGDQPQHF.

The V gene is TRBV5-1, the J gene TRBJ1-1; D is ambiguous. Germline CDR1 is SGHRS and CDR2 is YFSETQ. This CDR3 region has 14 residues. The germline V and J ends were trimmed by 2 bases and 1 base, with 9 bases remaining between them. CDR3 sequence (DNA): TGCGCCAGCAGCTTTGTGGGAGGGAACACTGAAGCTTTCTTT. This encodes CASSFVGGNTEAFF.

This rearrangement joins TRBV30 to TRBJ2-7; perhaps TRBD1 as D (6 bases). Trimming cost V 2 bases and J 2 bases, with 13 bases left between them. The germline V gene encodes CDR1 GTSNPN and CDR2 SVGIG (reference sequence). This CDR3 is 14 amino acids long. CDR3 sequence (DNA): TGTGCCTGGAGTCAGGGGACGGCCACCTACGAGCAGTACTTC. The encoded protein is CAWSQGTATYEQYF.

This rearrangement joins TRBV2 to TRBJ2-7; TRBD2 agrees at 13 bases. V trimming: 10 bases; J trimming: 6 bases; junction bases outside the gene matches: 6. Germline CDR1 SNHLY, CDR2 FYNNEI. The CDR3 runs to 13 residues. In nucleotides, the CDR3 is TGTGCCAACGGACTAGCGGGAGCTACCGAGCAGTACTTC. It translates to CANGLAGATEQYF.

This sequence joins TRBV6-6 and TRBJ2-7; perhaps TRBD1 as D (5 bases). The germline CDR1 and CDR2 sequences are MNHNY and SVGAGI (reference sequence). CDR3 length: 13 residues. Trimming took 7 bases from V and 2 from J, leaving 12 bases between them. The CDR3 region has the DNA TGTGCCAGCAAGGCAGGGCACACCTACGAGCAGTACTTC. It encodes CASKAGHTYEQYF.

The genes are TRBV28 and TRBJ1-4, with 7 bases lining up with TRBD1. Trimming at V came to 5 bases and at J to 2 bases, leaving 8 bases not matched to a gene. The germline CDR1 and CDR2 sequences are MDHEN and SYDVKM. The CDR3 contains 16 residues. The CDR3 sequence: CASSEYQQGTNEKLFF. DNA of the CDR3: TGTGCCAGCAGTGAATACCAACAGGGGACTAATGAAAAACTGTTTTTT.

This clone is a singleton in its sample. The chain employs TRBV28 and TRBJ2-7; the match to TRBD2 covers 16 bases. In germline, CDR1 is MDHEN, CDR2 SYDVKM. The CDR3 totals 18 residues. The J segment lost 4 bases and the V segment lost 5 bases, leaving 11 bases of the junction unmatched. CDR3 in DNA: TGTGCCAGCAGTGGGACAGGGACTAGCGGGAGGGCCAGGTACGAGCAGTACTTC. Translating it yields CASSGTGTSGRARYEQYF.

There are a few counts of this clone. J is TRBJ1-1 and V is TRBV30; D gene ambiguous. Germline V CDR1 and CDR2: GTSNPN, SVGIG (reference sequence). Between the trimmed V and J ends, which lost 2 bases and 2 bases, there was a span of 15 bases. This CDR3 has 15 amino acids. CDR3 region: CAWSPREQLNTEAFF. The CDR3 DNA sequence: TGTGCCTGGAGTCCGAGGGAACAACTAAACACTGAAGCTTTCTTT.

The chain joins TRBV28 to TRBJ2-7, with TRBD2 as a possible D gene (5 bases). Germline CDR1 reads MDHEN; CDR2 reads SYDVKM. This CDR3 is 12 amino acids long. V gave up 5 bases and J gave up 4 bases, with 9 bases separating them. CDR3 nucleotide sequence: TGTGCCAGCAGTATCCCGGGGTACGAGCAGTACTTC. Translated: CASSIPGYEQYF.

The V call is TRBV27, the J call TRBJ1-2, with 8 bases matching TRBD1. This CDR3 comprises 13 residues. Unmatched junction bases numbered 4, after V lost 6 bases and J lost 4 bases. Per germline, CDR1 MNHEY and CDR2 SMNVEV (reference sequence). The DNA for the CDR3 is TGTGCCAGCAGGATAACAGGGGGCTATGGCTACACCTTC. This codes for CASRITGGYGYTF.

This sequence joins TRBV2 and TRBJ2-2; perhaps TRBD1 as D (6 bases). The CDR3 has 15 residues. V was clipped by 2 bases and J by 7 bases, with 14 bases between them. Per the germline V gene, CDR1 is SNHLY and CDR2 is FYNNEI. The CDR3 reads CASSERGTGLGELFF. The CDR3 DNA follows: TGTGCCAGCAGTGAAAGGGGAACAGGGCTCGGGGAGCTGTTTTTT.

This chain uses TRBV4-1 with TRBJ1-3; 8 bases match TRBD1. The CDR3 sequence is 16 residues long. J was trimmed by 4 bases and V by 1 base; bases with no gene match: 6. Germline loops: CDR1 MGHRA, CDR2 YSYEKL. DNA for the CDR3: TGCGCCAGCAGCCAAGTTCCCAGGGGGCAGGGAAACACCATATATTTT. Translated, it gives CASSQVPRGQGNTIYF.

The genes are TRBV9 and TRBJ2-2; D call uncertain. Germline V gives CDR1 SGDLS, CDR2 YYNGEE. Trimming took 4 bases from V and 6 from J, leaving 16 bases between them. This CDR3 has 15 amino acids. The CDR3 sequence is CASSPRSGLAGELFF. For the CDR3, the DNA is TGTGCCAGCAGCCCCCGGTCGGGTTTGGCCGGGGAGCTGTTTTTT.

The V gene is TRBV19, the J gene TRBJ2-5, with D possibly being TRBD2 (5 bases). The CDR3 consists of 15 residues. The V gene's germline CDR1 is LNHDA and CDR2 SQIVND (reference sequence). Deletions cut 7 bases from V and 4 bases from J, with 19 bases between. CDR3 in amino acids: CASTQRAVVGETQYF. CDR3 nucleotide sequence: TGTGCCAGTACCCAGAGGGCGGTTGTGGGAGAGACCCAGTACTTC.